The 18 T cell receptor beta chains in this list originate from one sample, sequenced in a study of naive and memory T cell subsets. TCR cDNA received a 3' ligated oligonucleotide that carried a UMI. The SP2 primer and nested alpha and beta constant region primers amplified ligated cDNA in four rounds. MiXCR, run by TCRdb on the 5' RACE reads, gives a single entry per CDR3 protein. The table includes 25,000 to 35,000 distinct CDR3 sequences, around 15% detected once. The receptors here all came from a female donor in good health.

This clonotype came up a few times. The V call is TRBV5-1, the J call TRBJ2-7, with D perhaps TRBD1 (6 bases). The CDR3 length is 12 residues. Germline loops: CDR1 SGHRS, CDR2 YFSETQ. Trimming removed 3 bases from V and 4 bases from J, with 8 bases in between. The CDR3 nucleotides read TGCGCCAGCAGCTCGACAGGTTACGAGCAGTACTTC. Protein product: CASSSTGYEQYF.

This clonotype was detected many times. The J gene is TRBJ1-2, the V gene TRBV5-1, with 9 bases lining up with TRBD1. The ends lost 4 bases at V and 4 bases at J; junction bases unmatched: 8. This CDR3 is built from 15 residues. Germline CDR1 reads SGHRS; CDR2 reads YFSETQ. CDR3 in amino acids: CASSPRTGDFYGYTF. The CDR3 nucleotides are TGCGCCAGCAGCCCTCGGACAGGGGACTTCTATGGCTACACCTTC.

This clonotype was observed at least ten times. V and J are TRBV6-5 and TRBJ2-7; 8 nucleotides match TRBD2. The junction had 8 bases not matched to a gene; V was cut back by 0 bases and J by 4 bases. CDR1 and CDR2 from the germline V gene are MNHEY and SVGAGI. There are 16 residues in the CDR3. CDR3 sequence: CASSYSKAGGGYEQYF. The CDR3 DNA reads TGTGCCAGCAGTTACTCGAAGGCGGGGGGCGGGTACGAGCAGTACTTC.

At least ten counts were recorded for this clonotype. J is TRBJ1-1 and V is TRBV18; a weak D match, TRBD1 (5 bases). V dropped 2 bases and J dropped 5 bases, with 15 bases sitting between them. CDR1 and CDR2 from the germline V gene are KGHSH and LQKENI. CDR3 length equals 15 residues. CDR3 loop: CASSPGARGFTEAFF. The CDR3 DNA is TGTGCCAGCTCACCAGGGGCGCGAGGCTTTACTGAAGCTTTCTTT.

The table lists this clonotype with many counts. The chain joins TRBV5-1 to TRBJ2-7, with D maybe TRBD1 (5 bases). Germline assignment: CDR1 SGHRS and CDR2 YFSETQ. The V end lost 0 bases, the J end lost 0 bases, and 10 bases lay between the germline ends. The CDR3 has 15 residues. CDR3 amino acids: CASSLGRASSYEQYF. CDR3 bases: TGCGCCAGCAGCTTGGGCAGGGCGAGCTCCTACGAGCAGTACTTC.

This clonotype was seen repeatedly, ten times or more. CDR3 DNA sequence: TGTGCCAGCAGTTACTCTGGGGGACCGAACACTGAAGCTTTCTTT. It yields the protein CASSYSGGPNTEAFF. The chain has TRBV6-5 and TRBJ1-1, with D perhaps TRBD1 (5 bases). The length of the CDR3 is 15 residues. V lost 0 bases, J lost 1 base, and 9 bases lay in between. Germline loops: CDR1 MNHEY, CDR2 SVGAGI.

This clonotype was recorded many times. The chain uses TRBV29-1 and TRBJ2-1; D uncertain. Trimming cost V 1 base and J 0 bases, with 13 bases left between them. CDR1 and CDR2 (germline): SQVTM, ANQGSEA. The CDR3 runs 16 residues. CDR3 region: CSVEGLLLRSYNEQFF. In DNA, the CDR3 is TGCAGCGTTGAAGGTCTACTTCTTCGCTCCTACAATGAGCAGTTCTTC.

This clonotype was observed at least ten times. The V gene is TRBV6-1, the J gene TRBJ2-7; TRBD2 matches 12 bases. The CDR3 has 15 amino acids. In germline, CDR1 is MNHNS, CDR2 SASEGT. V shed 5 bases, J shed 5 bases, and the junction held 7 bases outside the gene matches. CDR3 nucleotide sequence: TGTGCCAGCAGTTCTCTAGCGGGGGGGCCCAACGAGCAGTACTTC. It specifies CASSSLAGGPNEQYF.

CDR3 amino acids: CASSLDQRGRTDTQYF. In DNA, the CDR3 is TGCGCCAGCAGCTTGGATCAACGGGGAAGGACAGATACGCAGTATTTT. V gene TRBV5-1 combines with J gene TRBJ2-3, with D tentatively TRBD2 (5 bases). V was shortened by 0 bases and J by 3 bases, with 14 bases between the two germline ends. Germline CDR1 reads SGHRS; CDR2 reads YFSETQ. The length of the CDR3 is 16 residues.

This clonotype was found a few times. The chain links TRBV5-1 to TRBJ2-2; D is uncertain. This CDR3 has 13 residues. CDR1 is SGHRS, CDR2 YFSETQ, per germline. V was clipped by 0 bases and J by 5 bases, with 5 bases between them. CDR3 nucleotides: TGCGCCAGCAGCTTGGGAGCAACCGGGGAGCTGTTTTTT. It encodes CASSLGATGELFF.

This clonotype has at least ten counts. The gene calls are TRBV29-1 and TRBJ1-5; 9 positions match TRBD1. CDR1 is SQVTM, CDR2 ANQGSEA, per germline. This CDR3 comprises 12 residues. The CDR3 is CGTGSSNQPQHF. The CDR3 DNA reads TGCGGGACAGGGTCCAGCAATCAGCCCCAGCATTTT.

This clonotype was seen at least ten times. The V call is TRBV12-3 or TRBV12-4, the J call TRBJ1-1; TRBD1 is a possible D gene (6 bases). Trimming stripped 4 bases from V and 7 bases from J, with 19 bases between. CDR3 size: 15 residues. CDR3: CASSSPPSGQLEAFF. In nucleotides, the CDR3 is TGTGCCAGCAGTTCTCCACCCTCAGGACAGCTTGAAGCTTTCTTT.

This clonotype has just a few counts. This chain joins TRBV5-1 and TRBJ2-7; weak D call: TRBD1 (6 bases). Germline CDR1 SGHRS, CDR2 YFSETQ. The CDR3 sequence is 15 residues long. V shed 0 bases and J shed 1 base, with 11 bases lying between them. The CDR3 loop is CASSLGPGQSYEQYF. CDR3 DNA sequence: TGCGCCAGCAGCTTGGGACCGGGACAATCCTACGAGCAGTACTTC.

This clonotype was counted ten times or more. V usage is TRBV20-1 and J usage is TRBJ2-3, with unresolved D. V was trimmed by 3 bases and J by 6 bases, leaving 7 bases between them. The V gene's germline CDR1 is DFQATT and CDR2 SNEGSKA (reference sequence). The CDR3 loop spans 11 amino acids. The CDR3 is CSARGLDTQYF. In DNA form, the CDR3 reads TGCAGTGCTAGGGGTCTGGATACGCAGTATTTT.

This clonotype was detected only a few times. This chain links TRBV6-5 with TRBJ1-6; D unresolved. Trimming removed 2 bases from V and 10 bases from J, with 9 bases in between. This CDR3 has 13 residues. Germline V gene sequence: CDR1 MNHEY, CDR2 SVGAGI. The CDR3 nucleotides read TGTGCCAGCAGTTACGCGGTACGGTCACCCCTCCACTTT. This codes for CASSYAVRSPLHF.

There are many counts of this clonotype. V and J are TRBV6-1 and TRBJ2-1, with D possibly TRBD2 on 6 matching bases. Germline assignment: CDR1 MNHNS and CDR2 SASEGT. The CDR3 spans 17 residues. V was trimmed by 8 bases and J by 7 bases, leaving 27 bases between them. The CDR3 is CASGGSWRDRLRNEQFF. CDR3 nucleotide sequence: TGTGCCAGCGGAGGGAGCTGGCGGGACCGTCTTAGGAATGAGCAGTTCTTC.

The rearrangement uses TRBV5-1 and TRBJ2-2; D not resolved. The length of the CDR3 is 16 residues. The germline V gene encodes CDR1 SGHRS and CDR2 YFSETQ. Trimming shortened V by 6 bases and J by 0 bases, and 15 bases separated the two germline ends. The CDR3 loop is CASTNAAGPNTGELFF. CDR3 bases: TGCGCCAGCACAAATGCGGCAGGCCCGAACACCGGGGAGCTGTTTTTT.

The V gene is TRBV27, the J gene TRBJ1-4; possible D gene TRBD1, 5 bases. Germline-derived CDR1 and CDR2 are MNHEY and SMNVEV (reference sequence). V lost 6 bases and J lost 8, with 16 bases in between. The CDR3 totals 14 residues. CDR3 loop: CASSPGGGGEKLFF. The CDR3, as DNA: TGTGCCAGCAGCCCCGGGGGGGGAGGAGAAAAACTGTTTTTT.